This T cell receptor beta chain stems from a study of cytomegalovirus exposure and HLA in healthy donors. The overall study: Assignment to the Caucasian-associated ancestry cluster applied to approximately 80% of the roughly 420 genotyped donors.

Everyone who donated was a healthy bone marrow donor. V shed 1 base, J shed 7 bases, and the junction held 0 bases outside the gene matches. Germline V gene sequence: CDR1 SEHNR, CDR2 FQNEAQ (reference sequence). This CDR3 region has 12 residues. Concerning this clone: Its antigen is still unknown. Other nucleotide sequences in the sample specify the same CDR3.

Primers for the PCR totalled 60 Vbeta and 13 Jbeta. Libraries were prepared by immunoSEQ multiplex PCR; TCRdb keeps only in-frame clonotypes and omits some of them. The top ten hold 1.2% of the sample, which has 90,000 to 120,000 clones, approximately 80% seen once. Overall study results and limits: The authors enumerated 164 TCR beta chains as linked to cytomegalovirus. Per a prior analysis, the majority of TCR beta V segments were productive roughly 87% or roughly 30% of the time.

The source of this sequence is a woman younger than 30 in good health and CMV-seronegative. The sample taken for sequencing was PBMCs. This rearrangement joins TRBV7-9 to TRBJ2-7, with 8 nucleotides matching TRBD2. The CDR3 region has the DNA TGTGCCAGCAGCTTAGGCGGGGGGGAGCAGTACTTC. This codes for CASSLGGGEQYF.